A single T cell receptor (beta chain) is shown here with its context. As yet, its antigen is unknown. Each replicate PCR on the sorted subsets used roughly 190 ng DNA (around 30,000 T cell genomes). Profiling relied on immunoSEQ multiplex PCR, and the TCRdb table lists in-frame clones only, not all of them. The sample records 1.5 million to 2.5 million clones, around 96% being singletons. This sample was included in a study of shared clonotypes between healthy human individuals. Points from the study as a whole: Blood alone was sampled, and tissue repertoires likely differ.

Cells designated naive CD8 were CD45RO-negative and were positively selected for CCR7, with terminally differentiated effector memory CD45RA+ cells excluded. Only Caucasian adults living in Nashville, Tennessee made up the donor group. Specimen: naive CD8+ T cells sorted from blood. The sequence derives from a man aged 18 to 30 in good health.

The CDR3 nucleotides are TGTGCCATCAGTGATTGGGGGGAGAACATTCAGTACTTC. Encoded protein: CAISDWGENIQYF. This chain uses TRBV10-3 with TRBJ2-4, with D tentatively TRBD2 (6 bases). Germline V gene sequence: CDR1 ENHRY, CDR2 SYGVKD. The CDR3 has 13 residues. Trimming pared 3 bases from V and 7 bases from J, leaving 10 bases between.